This T cell receptor (beta chain) originates from a study of blood T cell repertoires in COVID-19. Trimming took 2 bases from V and 2 from J; bases not matched to a gene: 4. Germline CDR1 and CDR2: MNHEY and SVGEGT. This CDR3 is 17 amino acids long. The participants were between about 18 and 90 years old and came from 20 to 30 US areas. Cohort assignment relied on participant-reported clinical history. Per the original data handling: Cell counts per sample came from amplifying reference gene primers. TCRdb's copy holds only in-frame clones and misses some; the assay was immunoSEQ multiplex PCR. The V and J calls and the clone size are those of that table, but D and trimming were determined from the DNA. The sample has approximately 220,000 clones; 85% are singletons.

The sequence came from a man between 35 and 55 years old who had recovered from COVID-19. The chain employs TRBV6-2 or TRBV6-3 and TRBJ2-1, with 12 bases lining up with TRBD2. The sample comprised PBMCs or T cells enriched from blood (not recorded which). The CDR3 loop reads CASSYTGLAGPYNEQFF. CDR3 DNA: TGTGCCAGCAGTTACACCGGACTAGCGGGACCCTACAATGAGCAGTTCTTC.